Sequencing of this TCR beta chain was carried out in a study of regulatory dendritic cells for organ transplantation. TCRdb keeps only in-frame clones here, not all; method: immunoSEQ multiplex PCR. Of approximately 22,000 clones listed, roughly 87% are singletons. The study, taken as a whole, reports: Of resting T cell subsets, memory CD8+ had the most alloreactive clonotypes.

CDR1 is SGDLS and CDR2 is YYNGEE in the germline V gene. V gave up 4 bases and J gave up 1 base, with 11 bases separating them. There are 15 residues in the CDR3. CFSE-labeled sorted T cells met regulatory or mature dendritic cells for more than four days. Points on this clone: Its matching antigen is unknown.

The gene calls are TRBV9 and TRBJ2-2; D is ambiguous. Sequencing was done on a sample of naive CD4+ T cells from blood cultured with dendritic cells. The subset here: CD45RA+ naive T cells. The sequence was collected from a human donor in good health. The CDR3 DNA is TGTGCCAGCAGCCGCGTACAGTGGAACACCGGGGAGCTGTTTTTT. Amino acid sequence: CASSRVQWNTGELFF.